These 20 T cell receptor beta chains were all obtained from the same sample, sequenced in a study of technical replicates of blood from several donors. This table comes from immunoSEQ multiplex PCR, and its TCRdb copy is limited to in-frame clones, with some not included. The sample holds more than 90,000 clones; under 97% are singletons and the top ten take approximately 0.2%. Sequenced sample: T cells isolated from PBMCs. The receptors stem from a human donor in good health.

About this clone: The same CDR3 is also encoded by other DNA sequences in this sample. The V gene is TRBV6-1, the J gene TRBJ1-6, with TRBD1 matching over 7 bases. This CDR3 comprises 13 residues. Germline-derived CDR1 and CDR2 are MNHNS and SASEGT. Trimming removed 8 bases from V and 9 bases from J; junction bases left unmatched: 7. The CDR3 DNA reads as TGTGCCAGCCGGGAGAGGGGGCTTTCACCCCTCCACTTT. Its protein is CASRERGLSPLHF.

The chain recombines TRBV5-1 with TRBJ2-7, with 8 bases that match TRBD2. V was pared by 4 bases and J by 5 bases, with 11 bases of the junction left unmatched. Germline assignment: CDR1 SGHRS and CDR2 YFSETQ. The CDR3 runs 15 residues. CDR3 sequence: CASSPNPGLAHEQYF. The CDR3 DNA follows: TGCGCCAGCAGCCCTAATCCCGGACTAGCCCACGAGCAGTACTTC. Together with reference TRBV5-1 and TRBJ2-7, the CDR3 gives the full variable domain: KAGVTQTPRYLIKTRGQQVTLSCSPISGHRSVSWYQQTPGQGLQFLFEYFSETQRNKGNFPGRFSGRQFSNSRSEMNVSTLELGDSALYLCASSPNPGLAHEQYFGPGTRLTVT.

This chain joins TRBV5-1 and TRBJ1-1; D possibly corresponds to TRBD1 (5 bases). There are 14 residues in the CDR3. The V gene's germline CDR1 is SGHRS and CDR2 YFSETQ. V gave up 0 bases and J gave up 1 base, with 7 bases separating them. The CDR3 sequence is CASSLVGQNTEAFF. CDR3 in DNA: TGCGCCAGCAGCTTGGTGGGGCAGAACACTGAAGCTTTCTTT.

The chain links TRBV27 to TRBJ2-3; a possible D gene is TRBD1 (5 bases). Trimming took off 0 bases at V and 4 bases at J, with 11 bases between the two ends. Per germline, CDR1 MNHEY and CDR2 SMNVEV (reference sequence). This CDR3 has 15 amino acids. The chain's CDR3 is CASSLSLGAADTQYF. CDR3 bases: TGTGCCAGCAGTTTATCGCTAGGGGCCGCAGATACGCAGTATTTT.

The chain has TRBV4-1 and TRBJ2-7; 7 bases are shared with TRBD1. V lost 1 base and J lost 9; bases outside the gene matches: 12. The CDR3 contains 15 residues. The germline V gene has CDR1 MGHRA and CDR2 YSYEKL. The CDR3 spells CASSQVSQGLGTQYF. Here the CDR3 DNA reads TGCGCCAGCAGCCAAGTATCACAGGGGCTAGGAACGCAGTACTTC.

The CDR3 loop is CASSQEVPAAYNEQFF. CDR3 DNA sequence: TGTGCCAGCAGCCAAGAGGTCCCAGCGGCCTACAATGAGCAGTTCTTC. The chain employs TRBV4-2 and TRBJ2-1; the D gene is possibly TRBD2 (5 bases). The V end lost 0 bases, the J end lost 2 bases, and 11 bases lay between the germline ends. The CDR3 spans 16 residues. The germline V gene encodes CDR1 LGHNA and CDR2 YNFKEQ.

The chain joins TRBV7-9 to TRBJ2-7; D is perhaps TRBD2 (5 bases). CDR1 and CDR2 (germline): SEHNR, FQNEAQ (reference sequence). Between the trimmed V and J ends, which lost 0 bases and 5 bases, there was a span of 8 bases. CDR3 length: 13 amino acids. The CDR3 region has the DNA TGTGCCAGCAGCTTAGCTAGCGAAAACGAGCAGTACTTC. Its protein is CASSLASENEQYF.

This chain joins TRBV4-1 and TRBJ2-4, with D possibly TRBD1 on 7 matching bases. Germline CDR1 and CDR2: MGHRA and YSYEKL. The CDR3 is made up of 14 amino acids. V was trimmed by 2 bases and J by 8 bases, leaving 13 bases between them. Here the CDR3 reads CASSQPGGLDIQYF. CDR3 sequence (DNA): TGCGCCAGCAGCCAACCAGGGGGGTTGGACATTCAGTACTTC.

The rearrangement links TRBV11-2 to TRBJ2-3; weak D call: TRBD1 (5 bases). V lost 5 bases and J 2 bases, leaving 17 bases between the germline ends. This CDR3 comprises 16 residues. Germline lookup yields CDR1 SGHAT and CDR2 FQNNGV. The CDR3 loop reads CASSQATASITDTQYF. In DNA, the CDR3 is TGTGCCAGCAGCCAAGCGACAGCCTCTATCACAGATACGCAGTATTTT. Using reference TRBV11-2 and TRBJ2-3 for the parts outside the CDR3, the full variable domain is EAGVAQSPRYKIIEKRQSVAFWCNPISGHATLYWYQQILGQGPKLLIQFQNNGVVDDSQLPKDRFSAERLKGVDSTLKIQPAKLEDSAVYLCASSQATASITDTQYFGPGTRLTVL.

This chain uses TRBV27 with TRBJ2-6, with D perhaps matching TRBD2 (6 bases). V shed 1 base and J shed 4 bases, with 14 bases lying between them. Germline V lookup: CDR1 MNHEY, CDR2 SMNVEV (reference sequence). The CDR3 is 17 amino acids. CDR3 region: CASSLLGGAQGANVLTF. CDR3 in DNA: TGTGCCAGCAGTTTATTGGGAGGTGCTCAGGGGGCCAACGTCCTGACTTTC.

This chain uses TRBV29-1 with TRBJ2-1; 10 positions agree with TRBD2. The CDR3 totals 15 residues. V lost 8 bases to trimming and J lost 0 bases; unmatched junction nucleotides: 7. Germline V CDR1 and CDR2: SQVTM, ANQGSEA. The CDR3 protein is CSHQRGGRSYNEQFF. CDR3 nucleotide sequence: TGCAGCCACCAGCGGGGGGGACGCTCCTACAATGAGCAGTTCTTC.

The rearrangement joins TRBV6-1 to TRBJ2-7; TRBD1 agrees at 8 bases. The CDR3 has 17 amino acids. Trimming cost V 1 base and J 6 bases; bases outside gene matches: 14. Per the germline V gene, CDR1 is MNHNS and CDR2 is SASEGT. CDR3 sequence (DNA): TGTGCCAGCAGTGAAGGAGCCGGGACAGGAAAACCTTTCGAGCAGTACTTC. Translated, it gives CASSEGAGTGKPFEQYF.

In nucleotides, the CDR3 is TGTGCCAGCGGTGGGCGGGATGGGGAGACCCAGTACTTC. Encoded protein: CASGGRDGETQYF. The gene calls are TRBV19 and TRBJ2-5; D possibly corresponds to TRBD2 (6 bases). There are 13 residues in the CDR3. Looked up from germline, CDR1 is LNHDA and CDR2 is SQIVND (reference sequence). The V end was cut by 9 bases, the J end by 5 bases, with 16 bases between.

V gene TRBV15 combines with J gene TRBJ1-2, with D possibly matching TRBD1 (5 bases). Trimming left V 8 bases short and J 8 bases short, with 18 bases between. The CDR3 extends over 13 amino acids. In germline, CDR1 is LNHNV, CDR2 YYDKDF (reference sequence). The CDR3 protein is CATSRRVGGGYTF. The CDR3 nucleotides are TGTGCCACCTCACGTAGGGTCGGGGGGGGCTACACCTTC.

The chain combines TRBV7-9 with TRBJ1-1; 7 bases fit TRBD1. V dropped 5 bases and J dropped 2; count of bases not matched to a gene: 11. The length of the CDR3 is 16 residues. From germline, CDR1 is SEHNR and CDR2 FQNEAQ (reference sequence). DNA of the CDR3: TGTGCCAGCAGCCAGCGACAGGGACTTTTAAACACTGAAGCTTTCTTT. Translated, it gives CASSQRQGLLNTEAFF.

J is TRBJ2-7 and V is TRBV27, with 12 positions matching TRBD1. This CDR3 contains 15 residues. In germline, CDR1 is MNHEY, CDR2 SMNVEV (reference sequence). V gave up 5 bases and J gave up 3 bases; unmatched junction bases: 5. CDR3 sequence reads: CASSAGTGGYYEQYF. For the CDR3, the DNA is TGTGCCAGCAGTGCCGGGACAGGGGGCTACTACGAGCAGTACTTC.

The CDR3 DNA reads TGTGCCAGCCAGGGGCAGCACAATCAGCCCCAGCATTTT. It encodes CASQGQHNQPQHF. The rearrangement joins TRBV7-9 to TRBJ1-5, with TRBD1 as a possible D gene (6 bases). Germline values: CDR1 SEHNR, CDR2 FQNEAQ (reference sequence). The V gene lost 8 bases and the J gene lost 3 bases, with 11 bases spanning the gap. This CDR3 comprises 13 residues.

Regarding this clone: This CDR3 is also generated by other DNA sequences in the sample. The chain recombines TRBV5-1 with TRBJ2-7; 7 positions match TRBD1. Germline V gene lookup returns CDR1 SGHRS and CDR2 YFSETQ. V gave up 5 bases and J gave up 3 bases; unmatched junction bases: 5. The CDR3 loop spans 13 amino acids. The chain's CDR3 is CASSFGTDYEQYF. The CDR3 DNA reads TGCGCCAGCAGTTTCGGGACAGACTACGAGCAGTACTTC. Full variable domain (rest looked up from reference TRBV5-1 and TRBJ2-7): KAGVTQTPRYLIKTRGQQVTLSCSPISGHRSVSWYQQTPGQGLQFLFEYFSETQRNKGNFPGRFSGRQFSNSRSEMNVSTLELGDSALYLCASSFGTDYEQYFGPGTRLTVT.

The CDR3 DNA is TGTGCCAGCAGTTCGACAGGGGTAGGCTACGAGCAGTACTTC. It is translated as CASSSTGVGYEQYF. The chain is built from TRBV28 and TRBJ2-7, with TRBD1 matching 8 bases. The CDR3 is 14 amino acids. V shed 4 bases, J shed 3 bases, and the junction held 5 bases outside the gene matches. The germline V gene encodes CDR1 MDHEN and CDR2 SYDVKM.

J is TRBJ2-1 and V is TRBV7-6; 8 bases match TRBD1. CDR1 SGHVS and CDR2 FNYEAQ come from the germline V gene. The junction had 1 base not matched to a gene; V was cut back by 1 base and J by 2 bases. This CDR3 spans 15 amino acids. The CDR3 nucleotides are TGTGCCAGCAGCTTAGAGGGACAGGCCTACAATGAGCAGTTCTTC. Translation gives CASSLEGQAYNEQFF.